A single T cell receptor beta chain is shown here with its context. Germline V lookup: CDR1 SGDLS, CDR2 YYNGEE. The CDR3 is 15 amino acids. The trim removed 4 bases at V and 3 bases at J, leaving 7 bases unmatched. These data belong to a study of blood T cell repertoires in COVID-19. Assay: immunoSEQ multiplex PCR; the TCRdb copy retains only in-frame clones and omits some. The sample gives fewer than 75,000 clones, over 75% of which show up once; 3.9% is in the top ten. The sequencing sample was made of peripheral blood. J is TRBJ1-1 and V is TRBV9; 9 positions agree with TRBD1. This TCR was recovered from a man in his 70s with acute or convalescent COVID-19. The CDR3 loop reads CASSPEQGAHTEAFF. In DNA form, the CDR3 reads TGTGCCAGCAGCCCTGAACAGGGGGCGCACACTGAAGCTTTCTTT.